Presented here are 25 T cell receptor beta chains from one specimen sequenced in a study of human T cells and chemical hapten exposure. The time point: patch test 3, about 24 weeks after DPC sensitization. Described treatment: therapeutic diphenylcyclopropenone sensitization with weekly scalp DPC. Via MiXCR, TCRdb re-called the RACE reads, giving one row per CDR3 protein. The sample holds 50,000 to 60,000 distinct CDR3 sequences, approximately 13% seen once. The sample in question was whole blood, obtained in connection with sensitization to the hapten diphenylcyclopropenone (DPC). The receptors stem from a man under 40 with alopecia areata. Some clones in this sample may be carry-over from other donors' samples.

This rearrangement joins TRBV12-3 or TRBV12-4 to TRBJ2-1; TRBD2 is a possible D gene (6 bases). The CDR3 sequence is 16 residues long. V lost 6 bases, J lost 0 bases, and 15 bases lay in between. CDR3 protein: CASSPTGTLSYNEQFF. CDR3 bases: TGTGCCAGCAGCCCGACCGGGACTCTCTCCTACAATGAGCAGTTCTTC.

This clonotype has just a few counts. This chain links TRBV28 with TRBJ1-1; D not certain. This CDR3 spans 14 amino acids. The V and J ends lost 5 bases and 4 bases respectively, with 14 bases between them. Germline lookup yields CDR1 MDHEN and CDR2 SYDVKM. CDR3 residues: CASSIPVPLTEAFF. The CDR3 DNA sequence: TGTGCCAGCAGTATCCCCGTACCTCTCACTGAAGCTTTCTTT.

This clonotype was seen only a few times. This chain links TRBV11-2 with TRBJ2-3; D remains ambiguous. Trimming cost V 1 base and J 0 bases, with 5 bases left between them. Looked up from germline, CDR1 is SGHAT and CDR2 is FQNNGV. This CDR3 is 14 amino acids long. The DNA of the CDR3 is TGTGCCAGCAGCTTAGTTCTTAGCACAGATACGCAGTATTTT. This sequence encodes CASSLVLSTDTQYF. The entire variable domain, with the rest obtained from reference TRBV11-2 and TRBJ2-3, is as follows: EAGVAQSPRYKIIEKRQSVAFWCNPISGHATLYWYQQILGQGPKLLIQFQNNGVVDDSQLPKDRFSAERLKGVDSTLKIQPAKLEDSAVYLCASSLVLSTDTQYFGPGTRLTVL.

This clonotype was picked up many times. The rearrangement uses TRBV6-1 and TRBJ1-5; possible D gene TRBD1, 5 bases. The ends were cut back, 0 bases at V and 5 bases at J, with 14 bases in the middle. This CDR3 spans 16 amino acids. Germline-derived CDR1 and CDR2 are MNHNS and SASEGT. The CDR3 DNA follows: TGTGCCAGCAGTGAAGCAGCCGGGGGAAACGATCAGCCCCAGCATTTT. Amino acid sequence: CASSEAAGGNDQPQHF.

A note on this clonotype: One junction end does not reproduce the germline sequence, and a read error may be involved. This chain joins TRBV10-3 and TRBJ1-6; 8 bases line up with TRBD1. Germline loops: CDR1 ENHRY, CDR2 SYGVKD. The CDR3 extends over 15 amino acids. CDR3 sequence: CAITEDREYNSPLHF. The CDR3 coding sequence is TGTGCCATCACTGAGGACAGGGAATATAATTCACCCCTCCACTTT.

This clonotype was observed at least ten times. The genes are TRBV9 and TRBJ2-1; D might be TRBD2 (6 bases). V was trimmed by 4 bases and J by 0 bases, leaving 14 bases between them. The germline gives CDR1 SGDLS, CDR2 YYNGEE. The CDR3 is made up of 16 amino acids. Here the CDR3 reads CASSLRVSGSYNEQFF. For the CDR3, the DNA is TGTGCCAGCAGCCTCCGTGTTAGCGGCTCCTACAATGAGCAGTTCTTC. The full variable domain, rest sourced from reference TRBV9 and TRBJ2-1, is DSGVTQTPKHLITATGQRVTLRCSPRSGDLSVYWYQQSLDQGLQFLIQYYNGEERAKGNILERFSAQQFPDLHSELNLSSLELGDSALYFCASSLRVSGSYNEQFFGPGTRLTVL.

In its sample, this clonotype was seen a few times. The chain joins TRBV2 to TRBJ1-6; tentative D call: TRBD1 (6 bases). This CDR3 is built from 15 residues. V dropped 2 bases and J dropped 8 bases, with 13 bases sitting between them. Per germline, CDR1 SNHLY and CDR2 FYNNEI. DNA for the CDR3: TGTGCCAGCAGTGAATTGGGGGCGGAATATTCACCCCTCCACTTT. Its protein is CASSELGAEYSPLHF.

There are a few counts of this clonotype. The genes are TRBV5-1 and TRBJ1-1; D is perhaps TRBD1 (5 bases). The germline CDR1 and CDR2 sequences are SGHRS and YFSETQ. The CDR3 is made up of 14 amino acids. Trimming left V 0 bases short and J 1 base short, with 7 bases between. The CDR3 DNA follows: TGCGCCAGCAGCTTGGTGGGGGAGAACACTGAAGCTTTCTTT. Residues: CASSLVGENTEAFF. Filled out from reference TRBV5-1 and TRBJ1-1, the complete variable domain reads KAGVTQTPRYLIKTRGQQVTLSCSPISGHRSVSWYQQTPGQGLQFLFEYFSETQRNKGNFPGRFSGRQFSNSRSEMNVSTLELGDSALYLCASSLVGENTEAFFGQGTRLTVV.

This chain links TRBV7-6 with TRBJ2-3, with 8 bases that match TRBD1. From germline, CDR1 is SGHVS and CDR2 FNYEAQ. The CDR3 is made up of 15 amino acids. The V and J ends lost 4 bases and 4 bases, in that order; junction bases with no gene match: 7. The CDR3, as DNA: TGTGCCAGCAGCTCTCCAGGGGGCTGGGCAGATACGCAGTATTTT. Its protein is CASSSPGGWADTQYF.

V is TRBV28 and J is TRBJ2-7; 8 bases map to TRBD2. Germline CDR1 and CDR2: MDHEN and SYDVKM. Trimming removed 7 bases from V and 3 bases from J; junction bases left unmatched: 2. The CDR3 covers 12 residues. The CDR3 region is CASMGLVYEQYF. The CDR3 nucleotides are TGTGCCAGCATGGGACTAGTCTACGAGCAGTACTTC.

The chain couples TRBV28 to TRBJ1-5; maybe TRBD1 (6 bases). The CDR3 extends over 15 amino acids. Germline V gene sequence: CDR1 MDHEN, CDR2 SYDVKM. V was clipped by 8 bases and J by 3 bases, with 17 bases between them. DNA for the CDR3: TGTGCCAGCGGGATGCGGAGGGGGGACAATCAGCCCCAGCATTTT. Protein: CASGMRRGDNQPQHF. The full variable domain, with the rest looked up from reference TRBV28 and TRBJ1-5, is DVKVTQSSRYLVKRTGEKVFLECVQDMDHENMFWYRQDPGLGLRLIYFSYDVKMKEKGDIPEGYSVSREKKERFSLILESASTNQTSMYLCASGMRRGDNQPQHFGDGTRLSIL.

This clonotype turned up a few times. The chain's CDR3 is CASSRAGARTGELFF. DNA of the CDR3: TGTGCCAGCTCCCGTGCAGGGGCGAGGACCGGGGAGCTGTTTTTT. This chain connects TRBV7-9 to TRBJ2-2; possibly TRBD1 for D (6 bases). The CDR3 runs to 15 residues. Per germline, CDR1 SEHNR and CDR2 FQNEAQ (reference sequence). Trimming removed 8 bases from V and 5 bases from J, with 18 bases in between.

This chain uses TRBV2 with TRBJ2-7; D uncertain. The CDR3 is made up of 12 amino acids. The V end was cut by 4 bases, the J end by 4 bases, with 8 bases between. The V gene's germline CDR1 is SNHLY and CDR2 FYNNEI. Here the CDR3 DNA reads TGTGCCAGCAGTGCCGAGAGATACGAGCAGTACTTC. Translation: CASSAERYEQYF.

This clonotype was seen repeatedly, ten times or more. This chain uses TRBV10-3 with TRBJ2-7; D may match TRBD1 or TRBD2 (5 bases each). Looked up from germline, CDR1 is ENHRY and CDR2 is SYGVKD. V lost 0 bases, J lost 0 bases, and 18 bases lay in between. The CDR3 spans 18 residues. In DNA, the CDR3 is TGTGCCATCAGTGAGTCTATTGGAGCCGGGACCGTCTCCTACGAGCAGTACTTC. The encoded protein is CAISESIGAGTVSYEQYF.

This clonotype was counted a few times. The chain has TRBV13 and TRBJ1-2, with D unclear. The CDR3 length is 15 residues. Trimming left V 4 bases short and J 4 bases short, with 16 bases between. Germline V gene lookup returns CDR1 PRHDT and CDR2 FYEKMQ (reference sequence). The CDR3 loop is CASSSYRAAGYGYTF. The CDR3 DNA is TGTGCCAGCAGCTCCTACCGGGCGGCTGGCTATGGCTACACCTTC.

This clonotype was counted only a few times. The gene calls are TRBV7-6 and TRBJ1-1; TRBD1 matches 9 bases. The J segment lost 5 bases and the V segment lost 5 bases, leaving 15 bases of the junction unmatched. The CDR3 contains 17 residues. CDR1 and CDR2 (germline): SGHVS, FNYEAQ. CDR3 sequence (DNA): TGTGCCAGCAGCCTTCGGGGACAGGGCTCCGTGGTGACTGAAGCTTTCTTT. This translates into CASSLRGQGSVVTEAFF. Full variable domain (outside the CDR3, taken from reference TRBV7-6 and TRBJ1-1): GAGVSQSPRYKVTKRGQDVALRCDPISGHVSLYWYRQALGQGPEFLTYFNYEAQQDKSGLPNDRFSAERPEGSISTLTIQRTEQRDSAMYRCASSLRGQGSVVTEAFFGQGTRLTVV.

This clonotype was seen many times. This chain connects TRBV6-2 or TRBV6-3 to TRBJ1-5; unclear D gene. V was clipped by 0 bases and J by 3 bases, with 12 bases between them. In germline, CDR1 is MNHEY, CDR2 SVGEGT. The CDR3 has 16 amino acids. The CDR3 sequence is CASSYSTRGDNQPQHF. Here the CDR3 DNA reads TGTGCCAGCAGTTACTCCACAAGAGGTGACAATCAGCCCCAGCATTTT.

The CDR3 DNA reads TGTGCCAGCAGTGACGGGCAGACGAATCAGCCCCAGCATTTT. This encodes CASSDGQTNQPQHF. The chain is built from TRBV2 and TRBJ1-5; D ambiguous. The germline V gene has CDR1 SNHLY and CDR2 FYNNEI. The V end was cut by 3 bases, the J end by 4 bases, with 10 bases between. The CDR3 covers 14 residues.

This clonotype appeared many times. The chain uses TRBV29-1 and TRBJ2-7; the D gene is possibly TRBD1 (6 bases). V was pared by 5 bases and J by 6 bases, with 14 bases between. The germline CDR1 and CDR2 sequences are SQVTM and ANQGSEA. The CDR3 runs 12 residues. As DNA, the CDR3 is TGCAGCGTTATTCCCACAGGGCGCGAGCAGTACTTC. Its translation is CSVIPTGREQYF.

This clonotype showed up many times. V and J are TRBV12-3 or TRBV12-4 and TRBJ2-1, with 9 bases lining up with TRBD1. V lost 5 bases and J lost 8; bases outside the gene matches: 16. CDR3 length: 17 amino acids. CDR3 in DNA: TGTGCCAGCAGTCCGTACCTTAGGACAGGGGTTCCAGATGAGCAGTTCTTC. Translated, it gives CASSPYLRTGVPDEQFF.

At least ten counts were recorded for this clonotype. The rearrangement joins TRBV7-2 to TRBJ1-2; tentatively, D is TRBD1 (5 bases). V lost 5 bases to trimming and J lost 8 bases, with 15 bases between them. The CDR3 has 13 residues. CDR1 and CDR2 (germline): SGHTA, FQGNSA. The CDR3 is CASSPGIGGGYTF. CDR3 DNA: TGTGCCAGCAGCCCAGGGATCGGTGGCGGCTACACCTTC.

This clonotype was seen ten or more times. The chain links TRBV5-1 to TRBJ1-4, with D perhaps matching TRBD1 (6 bases). Germline CDR1 is SGHRS and CDR2 is YFSETQ. The V and J ends lost 4 bases and 3 bases respectively, with 25 bases between them. There are 19 residues in the CDR3. In nucleotides, the CDR3 is TGCGCCAGCAGCCCGAACCGGAACAGGGCCTTATTAGCTAATGAAAAACTGTTTTTT. Residues: CASSPNRNRALLANEKLFF.

The chain carries TRBV20-1 and TRBJ1-2; D unresolved. The CDR3 extends over 14 amino acids. V lost 0 bases, J lost 5 bases, and 13 bases lay in between. Per the germline V gene, CDR1 is DFQATT and CDR2 is SNEGSKA (reference sequence). The CDR3 region is CSARDLAYYYGYTF. The CDR3 DNA is TGCAGTGCTAGAGATCTCGCTTACTATTATGGCTACACCTTC.

Ten or more counts support this clonotype. The V and J genes are TRBV20-1 and TRBJ2-1; D unclear. The CDR3 extends over 14 amino acids. V was clipped by 3 bases and J by 0 bases, with 9 bases between them. The germline V gene has CDR1 DFQATT and CDR2 SNEGSKA (reference sequence). The CDR3, as DNA: TGCAGTGCTAGTTCCCCGCGCTCCTACAATGAGCAGTTCTTC. Translating gives CSASSPRSYNEQFF.

This clonotype turned up a few times. This sequence joins TRBV4-2 and TRBJ1-3; no clear D gene. The V gene's germline CDR1 is LGHNA and CDR2 YNFKEQ. The CDR3 covers 17 residues. V was clipped by 5 bases and J by 0 bases, with 17 bases between them. The CDR3 loop reads CASSYTGRGGSGNTIYF. CDR3 in DNA: TGTGCCAGCAGCTACACCGGGCGGGGAGGCTCTGGAAACACCATATATTTT.